This passage covers 17 T cell receptor beta chains from one sample sequenced in a study of siplizumab effects on memory and regulatory T cells (dated by TCRdb to the late 2010s). Preparation of the library involved the immunoSEQ multiplex PCR assay. TCRdb limited this immuneACCESS table to in-frame rearrangements with V and J called. A share of clones is missing; checked studies link under half to unresolved V genes, and the rest is unexplained. The sample data list about 26,000 clones, and roughly 88% of these were observed just once. The ten biggest clones cover 24% of the sample. Sample: memory CD4+ T cells sorted from blood. This specimen's cell subset or site label, per the study, means: unstimulated CD4+ memory T cells. The receptor set was obtained from a human donor in good health.

The chain joins TRBV6-1 to TRBJ1-4; D unresolved. The V end lost 5 bases, the J end lost 0 bases, and 7 bases lay between the germline ends. Germline V gives CDR1 MNHNS, CDR2 SASEGT. The CDR3 runs 14 residues. CDR3 DNA: TGTGCCAGCAGTCCCGGAGCAACTAATGAAAAACTGTTTTTT. Its translation is CASSPGATNEKLFF.

V and J are TRBV10-3 and TRBJ1-3, with D possibly matching TRBD1 (5 bases). The V and J ends lost 7 bases and 2 bases respectively, with 6 bases between them. The CDR3 has 12 amino acids. Germline values: CDR1 ENHRY, CDR2 SYGVKD. CDR3 amino acids: CAIMGAGNTIYF. Written as DNA, the CDR3 is TGTGCCATCATGGGGGCTGGAAACACCATATATTTT.

This sequence joins TRBV5-5 and TRBJ1-4; D is uncertain. Germline CDR1 and CDR2: SGHKS and YYEKEE (reference sequence). Between the trimmed V and J ends, which lost 0 bases and 7 bases, there was a span of 7 bases. This CDR3 spans 13 amino acids. The CDR3 protein is CASSLGSSEKLFF. The CDR3 DNA follows: TGTGCCAGCAGCTTGGGGTCGAGTGAAAAACTGTTTTTT.

This chain links TRBV5-6 with TRBJ1-4; D gene ambiguous. The ends were cut back, 1 base at V and 8 bases at J, with 12 bases in the middle. In germline, CDR1 is SGHDT, CDR2 YYEEEE. This CDR3 has 14 amino acids. The CDR3 DNA sequence: TGTGCCAGCAGCTTGCGGACGCTAGGGGAAAAACTGTTTTTT. Translation gives CASSLRTLGEKLFF.

CDR3 sequence reads: CASSPSDRVGGNTIYF. CDR3 in DNA: TGTGCCAGCAGCCCGTCGGACAGGGTTGGTGGAAACACCATATATTTT. This chain links TRBV9 with TRBJ1-3, with TRBD1 matching over 8 bases. The CDR3 sequence is 16 residues long. Germline assignment: CDR1 SGDLS and CDR2 YYNGEE. V trimming: 4 bases; J trimming: 3 bases; junction bases outside the gene matches: 9.

V and J are TRBV9 and TRBJ1-5; D uncertain. V was clipped by 2 bases and J by 7 bases, with 10 bases between them. The CDR3 is 13 residues long. The germline V gene encodes CDR1 SGDLS and CDR2 YYNGEE. CDR3 residues: CASSVSGGQPQHF. The DNA for the CDR3 is TGTGCCAGCAGCGTGTCCGGCGGCCAGCCCCAGCATTTT. The whole variable domain, remainder taken from reference TRBV9 and TRBJ1-5, is DSGVTQTPKHLITATGQRVTLRCSPRSGDLSVYWYQQSLDQGLQFLIQYYNGEERAKGNILERFSAQQFPDLHSELNLSSLELGDSALYFCASSVSGGQPQHFGDGTRLSIL.

The chain carries TRBV28 and TRBJ1-5; no firm D call. The germline gives CDR1 MDHEN, CDR2 SYDVKM. The CDR3 spans 14 residues. V lost 3 bases and J lost 7, with 13 bases in between. CDR3: CASSFERVGQPQHF. As DNA, the CDR3 is TGTGCCAGCAGTTTTGAGAGGGTCGGCCAGCCCCAGCATTTT.

The chain joins TRBV5-5 to TRBJ1-3; D remains unclear. Trimming pared 0 bases from V and 0 bases from J, leaving 7 bases between. This CDR3 spans 15 amino acids. Germline V CDR1 and CDR2: SGHKS, YYEKEE (reference sequence). The CDR3 nucleotides read TGTGCCAGCAGCTTGGATGCGGGCTCTGGAAACACCATATATTTT. Amino acids: CASSLDAGSGNTIYF.

This rearrangement joins TRBV27 to TRBJ1-1; a possible D gene is TRBD1 (6 bases). This CDR3 has 13 residues. V was trimmed by 6 bases and J by 12 bases, leaving 20 bases between them. Germline V gene lookup returns CDR1 MNHEY and CDR2 SMNVEV (reference sequence). This CDR3 reads CASRDTGALVPFF. The CDR3 nucleotides are TGTGCCAGCAGAGACACGGGGGCGCTCGTACCTTTCTTT.

The chain combines TRBV9 with TRBJ1-2, with D uncertain. Germline-derived CDR1 and CDR2 are SGDLS and YYNGEE. The length of the CDR3 is 17 residues. The V gene lost 0 bases and the J gene lost 6 bases, with 21 bases spanning the gap. The CDR3 DNA is TGTGCCAGCAGCGTAGCTGTAGGAGGGTATGAGGTCGATGGCTACACCTTC. Translation: CASSVAVGGYEVDGYTF.

The CDR3: CASSLFARAEFHNEQFF. The CDR3 DNA reads as TGTGCCAGCAGTTTATTTGCCAGGGCCGAATTCCACAATGAGCAGTTCTTC. The V call is TRBV27, the J call TRBJ2-1; D is possibly TRBD1 (5 bases). Between the trimmed V and J ends, which lost 1 base and 5 bases, there was a span of 18 bases. Germline V gives CDR1 MNHEY, CDR2 SMNVEV (reference sequence). This CDR3 has 17 amino acids.

Only a few counts were recorded for this clone. The chain couples TRBV6-1 to TRBJ1-5; tentative D call: TRBD1 (6 bases). CDR3 length: 15 residues. V was shortened by 4 bases and J by 6 bases, with 16 bases between the two germline ends. Germline CDR1 reads MNHNS; CDR2 reads SASEGT. The CDR3 protein is CASSGIRGGGQPQHF. CDR3 in DNA: TGTGCCAGCAGTGGTATTCGGGGGGGCGGTCAGCCCCAGCATTTT.

The chain joins TRBV29-1 to TRBJ2-5, with a weak D call TRBD1 (5 bases). Germline assignment: CDR1 SQVTM and CDR2 ANQGSEA. V lost 4 bases, J lost 7 bases, and 7 bases lay in between. The CDR3 is 10 residues long. The CDR3 here is CSVARGTQYF. CDR3 nucleotides: TGCAGCGTTGCTAGGGGGACCCAGTACTTC. Using reference TRBV29-1 and TRBJ2-5 for the parts outside the CDR3, the full variable domain is SAVISQKPSRDICQRGTSLTIQCQVDSQVTMMFWYRQQPGQSLTLIATANQGSEATYESGFVIDKFPISRPNLTFSTLTVSNMSPEDSSIYLCSVARGTQYFGPGTRLLVL.

This rearrangement joins TRBV6-1 to TRBJ2-1; TRBD1 matches at 10 bases. The CDR3 spans 14 residues. V gave up 6 bases and J gave up 8 bases; unmatched junction bases: 7. Germline V gives CDR1 MNHNS, CDR2 SASEGT. The CDR3 loop is CASSDGTGVHEQFF. As DNA, the CDR3 is TGTGCCAGCAGCGACGGGACAGGGGTCCATGAGCAGTTCTTC.

The V and J genes are TRBV18 and TRBJ1-3, with D possibly TRBD1 on 6 matching bases. The CDR3 length is 14 residues. Trimming stripped 2 bases from V and 8 bases from J, with 13 bases between. Germline V gene data show CDR1 as KGHSH and CDR2 as LQKENI. The CDR3 loop is CASSPTDSSDTIYF. CDR3 nucleotide sequence: TGTGCCAGCTCACCAACGGACAGCTCAGACACCATATATTTT. Variable domain in full (rest from reference TRBV18 and TRBJ1-3): NAGVMQNPRHLVRRRGQEARLRCSPMKGHSHVYWYRQLPEEGLKFMVYLQKENIIDESGMPKERFSAEFPKEGPSILRIQQVVRGDSAAYFCASSPTDSSDTIYFGEGSWLTVV.

This chain uses TRBV19 with TRBJ2-1; 9 nucleotides line up with TRBD2. V shed 5 bases, J shed 5 bases, and the junction held 7 bases outside the gene matches. Per the germline V gene, CDR1 is LNHDA and CDR2 is SQIVND (reference sequence). The CDR3 sequence is 15 residues long. In nucleotides, the CDR3 is TGTGCCAGTAGTGCTCTAGCGGGATCCCACAATGAGCAGTTCTTC. This gives the protein CASSALAGSHNEQFF.

The J gene is TRBJ1-6, the V gene TRBV2; D not resolved. The CDR3 consists of 15 residues. In germline, CDR1 is SNHLY, CDR2 FYNNEI. With 6 bases removed from V and 0 bases from J, the gap between germline ends came to 9 bases. The CDR3 sequence: CASSPSNSYNSPLHF. The DNA for the CDR3 is TGTGCCAGCAGCCCTTCAAACTCCTATAATTCACCCCTCCACTTT.